The 14 T cell receptor beta chains below were found in one sample sequenced in a study of technical replicates of blood from a few donors. Libraries were prepared by immunoSEQ multiplex PCR; TCRdb keeps only in-frame clonotypes and omits some of them. The table records around 16,000 clones, 70% to 85% of them present only once. Sequenced input: PBMCs. The receptors stem from a human donor in good health. Some clones in this sample may be carry-over from other donors' samples.

The rearrangement joins TRBV6-5 to TRBJ1-5; perhaps TRBD1 as D (5 bases). With 6 bases removed from V and 5 bases from J, the gap between germline ends came to 8 bases. The CDR3 extends over 12 amino acids. Germline V lookup: CDR1 MNHEY, CDR2 SVGAGI. CDR3 sequence: CASSQGHQPQHF. CDR3 coding DNA: TGTGCCAGCAGCCAGGGCCATCAGCCCCAGCATTTT.

V and J are TRBV7-3 and TRBJ2-1; TRBD2 matches at 7 bases. The CDR3 covers 15 residues. Trimming removed 5 bases from V and 0 bases from J; junction bases left unmatched: 4. The V gene's germline CDR1 is SGHTA and CDR2 FQGTGA. In DNA form, the CDR3 reads TGTGCCAGCAGCCGTCGGGGGGACTCCTACAATGAGCAGTTCTTC. This gives the protein CASSRRGDSYNEQFF.

This sequence joins TRBV2 and TRBJ2-7; maybe TRBD2 (6 bases). This CDR3 is 13 amino acids long. The V and J ends lost 7 bases and 3 bases respectively, with 13 bases between them. Per germline, CDR1 SNHLY and CDR2 FYNNEI. The CDR3 DNA reads as TGTGCCAGCAAAATGGGACTTCACTACGAGCAGTACTTC. Translating gives CASKMGLHYEQYF.

In its sample, this clone was seen once. This chain uses TRBV29-1 with TRBJ2-5; 7 bases align to TRBD1. The CDR3 totals 15 residues. Per the germline V gene, CDR1 is SQVTM and CDR2 is ANQGSEA. V was pared by 5 bases and J by 1 base, with 10 bases of the junction left unmatched. CDR3 sequence reads: CSVRNDRAIQETQYF. DNA of the CDR3: TGCAGCGTTCGGAATGACAGGGCTATCCAAGAGACCCAGTACTTC.

Concerning this clone itself: Other DNA sequences in the sample encode the same CDR3. The chain couples TRBV19 to TRBJ2-5, with 7 bases aligning to TRBD2. The CDR3 is 14 residues long. The V gene's germline CDR1 is LNHDA and CDR2 SQIVND (reference sequence). V lost 6 bases and J lost 5; bases outside the gene matches: 9. The CDR3 DNA reads as TGTGCCAGTAGCCCCGGGAATAGCGGGGAGACCCAGTACTTC. Translating gives CASSPGNSGETQYF.

This clone was counted between two and nine times. V usage is TRBV27 and J usage is TRBJ1-5; D might be TRBD1 (6 bases). Germline V lookup: CDR1 MNHEY, CDR2 SMNVEV (reference sequence). The CDR3 extends over 15 amino acids. Trimming took off 6 bases at V and 4 bases at J, with 16 bases between the two ends. The CDR3: CASSSGTLKNQPQHF. The CDR3, as DNA: TGTGCCAGCAGCTCCGGGACATTGAAAAATCAGCCCCAGCATTTT.

The chain uses TRBV7-9 and TRBJ1-5; the D is unclear. Germline V gene sequence: CDR1 SEHNR, CDR2 FQNEAQ (reference sequence). CDR3 size: 12 residues. Trimming removed 1 base at V and 5 bases at J, with 3 bases between. CDR3 protein: CASSLVDQPQHF. As DNA, the CDR3 is TGTGCCAGCAGCTTAGTCGATCAGCCCCAGCATTTT.

This clone has more than one count but fewer than ten. This chain uses TRBV28 with TRBJ1-2; 8 bases match TRBD1. CDR3 length equals 15 residues. J lost 3 bases, V lost 5 bases, and 8 bases had no gene match. Germline-derived CDR1 and CDR2 are MDHEN and SYDVKM. This CDR3 is CASSHRDRSDYGYTF. CDR3 nucleotides: TGTGCCAGCAGTCACCGGGACAGGAGCGACTATGGCTACACCTTC.

The J gene is TRBJ2-3, the V gene TRBV15; maybe TRBD2 (6 bases). The ends were cut back, 0 bases at V and 7 bases at J, with 14 bases in the middle. The CDR3 runs to 15 residues. Germline CDR1 is LNHNV and CDR2 is YYDKDF (reference sequence). The CDR3 region is CATSRDRSGVNTQYF. Written as DNA, the CDR3 is TGTGCCACCAGCAGAGATAGGTCGGGAGTTAATACGCAGTATTTT.

CDR3 nucleotides: TGTGCCAGCAGCTCCCTGGGGACTAGCGGGAGTCCGGATACGCAGTATTTT. Amino acid sequence: CASSSLGTSGSPDTQYF. V is TRBV7-6 and J is TRBJ2-3, with 14 nucleotides matching TRBD2. Losses at the gene ends were 4 bases for V and 6 bases for J; bases not matched to a gene: 9. There are 17 residues in the CDR3. Germline V gene data show CDR1 as SGHVS and CDR2 as FNYEAQ. The full variable domain, rest sourced from reference TRBV7-6 and TRBJ2-3, is GAGVSQSPRYKVTKRGQDVALRCDPISGHVSLYWYRQALGQGPEFLTYFNYEAQQDKSGLPNDRFSAERPEGSISTLTIQRTEQRDSAMYRCASSSLGTSGSPDTQYFGPGTRLTVL.

CDR3 residues: CASSPQSGEQPQHF. The CDR3 coding sequence is TGTGCCAGTAGCCCGCAATCGGGGGAGCAGCCCCAGCATTTT. V and J are TRBV19 and TRBJ1-5, with D tentatively TRBD1 (5 bases). Trimming left V 6 bases short and J 7 bases short, with 16 bases between. The CDR3 length is 14 residues. Germline CDR1 reads LNHDA; CDR2 reads SQIVND (reference sequence).

The CDR3 DNA is TGCGCCAGCAGCTTGGTATGGGCAAACTCCTACAATGAGCAGTTCTTC. The encoded protein is CASSLVWANSYNEQFF. V is TRBV5-1 and J is TRBJ2-1, with D hard to call. The germline gives CDR1 SGHRS, CDR2 YFSETQ. This CDR3 contains 16 residues. V lost 0 bases, J lost 0 bases, and 10 bases lay in between.

The chain uses TRBV29-1 and TRBJ2-5; possible D gene TRBD2, 5 bases. TRBJ2-7 explains the end of the DNA better; the J call may be wrong. The germline gives CDR1 SQVTM, CDR2 ANQGSEA. This CDR3 is 11 amino acids long. In DNA form, the CDR3 reads TGCAGCGCCTCGAGGGCGTACGAGCAGTACTTC. This translates into CSASRAYEQYF.

J is TRBJ2-5 and V is TRBV12-2; the table assigns TRBD2, which was not confirmed against the DNA. TRBV12-2 is annotated as a pseudogene. The CDR3 runs to 14 residues. CDR3 loop: CAIHGAGGQETQYF. The CDR3 bases are TGTGCAATCCATGGGGCGGGAGGTCAAGAGACCCAGTACTTC.